One and the same sample provided the 2 T cell receptor beta chains below, sequenced in a study of siplizumab effects on memory and regulatory T cells. TCRdb's copy holds only in-frame clones and misses some; the assay was immunoSEQ multiplex PCR. The table includes more than 85,000 clones, about 91% detected once. Sample: CD4+ T cells sorted from blood. The receptor set was obtained from a human donor in good health. Some clones in this sample may be carry-over from other donors' samples.

V and J are TRBV11-2 and TRBJ2-5; TRBD2 matches 10 bases. V shed 10 bases and J 7 bases; nucleotides not matched to a gene: 15. CDR1 is SGHAT and CDR2 is FQNNGV in the germline V gene. The CDR3 runs 15 residues. CDR3 nucleotide sequence: TGTGCCACCAAATCGGAAGCGGGAGGGCCGAGGACCCAGTACTTC. It encodes CATKSEAGGPRTQYF.

This chain uses TRBV7-2 with TRBJ2-4; 7 positions agree with TRBD2. CDR3 size: 15 residues. Germline CDR1 and CDR2: SGHTA and FQGNSA. Trimming took 5 bases from V and 5 from J; bases not matched to a gene: 9. The CDR3 loop is CASSVTGGGENIQYF. CDR3 bases: TGTGCCAGCAGCGTGACGGGGGGAGGTGAAAACATTCAGTACTTC.